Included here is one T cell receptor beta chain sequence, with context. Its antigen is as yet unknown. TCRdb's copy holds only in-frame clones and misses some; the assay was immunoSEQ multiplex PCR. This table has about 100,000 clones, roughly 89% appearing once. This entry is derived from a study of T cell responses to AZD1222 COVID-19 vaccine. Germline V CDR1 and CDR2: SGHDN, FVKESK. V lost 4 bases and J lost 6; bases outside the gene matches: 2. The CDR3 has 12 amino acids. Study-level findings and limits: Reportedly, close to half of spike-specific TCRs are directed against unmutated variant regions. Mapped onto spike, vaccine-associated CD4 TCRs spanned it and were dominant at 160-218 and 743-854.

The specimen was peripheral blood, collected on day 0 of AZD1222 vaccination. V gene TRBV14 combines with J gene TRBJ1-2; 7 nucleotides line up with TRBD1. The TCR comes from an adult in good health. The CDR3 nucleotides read TGTGCCAGCAGCCCCACAGGGGATGGCTACACCTTC. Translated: CASSPTGDGYTF.